This T cell receptor (beta chain) emerged from a study of blood T cell repertoires in COVID-19. At the level of the study: Sites across the United States, Italy and Spain contributed samples from acute and convalescent COVID-19. The analysed material was cDNA or gDNA that came from T cells, B-cell-depleted T cells, or PBMCs.

The Seattle patients joined while their infection was active and were tracked longitudinally afterward. CDR1 and CDR2 (germline): SGHRS, YFSETQ. V gave up 3 bases and J gave up 0 bases; unmatched junction bases: 2. The CDR3 contains 15 residues. Per the original data handling: How many nucleated cells were present was estimated from reference gene primer amplification. Sequencing used immunoSEQ multiplex PCR; TCRdb keeps in-frame clones, though not all of them. The DNA gave D and trimming, while V, J and clone size come from that table. This table holds about 210,000 clones, approximately 81% found once.

The sequence was obtained from a woman older than 75 with COVID-19, enrolled during active disease. This rearrangement joins TRBV5-1 to TRBJ2-2; 7 bases map to TRBD1. Sequenced material: peripheral blood. CDR3 sequence: CASSWTGPNTGELFF. CDR3 coding DNA: TGCGCCAGCAGCTGGACAGGCCCGAACACCGGGGAGCTGTTTTTT.